There are a few counts of the clone carrying this TCR beta chain. The target antigen is unknown. The entry originates in a study of Graves' ophthalmopathy and Graves' hyperthyroidism. The overall study: Hyperthyroidism was considered stable when no ophthalmopathy appeared within 18 months of follow-up.

The study's findings and limits: Most expanded clonotypes in thyroid above 0.001 frequency also showed up in blood. A classifier, a 13-signature model, separated ophthalmopathy from stable hyperthyroidism with approximately 88% sensitivity and approximately 81% specificity.

Investigators amplified TCR beta CDR3 regions from RNA transcripts. Second-round multiplex PCR came after first-round RT-PCR with HTBI primers. TCRdb independently ran MiXCR on the multiplex PCR reads; one entry per CDR3 protein. The sample consists of about 1.1 million distinct CDR3 sequences, roughly 35% of them appearing once. Trimming removed 4 bases at V and 4 bases at J, with 23 bases between. This CDR3 spans 17 amino acids. CDR1 is LGHNA and CDR2 is YNFKEQ in the germline V gene. Excluded were patients with other autoimmune diseases, uncontrolled infections, pregnancy or lactation. The origin of this receptor is an adult man with Graves' hyperthyroidism. The chain uses TRBV4-2 and TRBJ2-7; D call uncertain. The material sequenced was peripheral blood or thyroid tissue (not recorded which). The CDR3 loop is CASSLHHDRVGNYEQYF. In nucleotides, the CDR3 is TGTGCCAGCAGCCTCCACCATGACCGGGTAGGGAATTACGAGCAGTACTTC.